Here is one T cell receptor beta chain with its context. Its cognate antigen is unknown. Unsorted whole blood yielded blood RNA, and germline DNA was extracted as well. This specimen comes from a study of tumor-infiltrating lymphocytes in primary liver carcinoma. At the level of the study: Recorded tumor stage was T1-T3 N0M0, with diameters of about 4 to 10 cm. Study outcomes and limitations: The bulk unsorted samples meant that CD4+ and CD8+ repertoires went uncompared. For tumor-adjacent and tumor-blood pairs, overlap was less than that seen for tumor region pairs. Tumor top-250-clone fraction significantly exceeded that of blood (p = 0.039).

TCR beta cDNA came from approximately 540 ng total RNA, primed with a constant-region primer. ARM-PCR, slightly modified, supplied the TCR beta libraries through three nested multiplex PCR rounds. TCRdb re-derived calls from the multiplex PCR reads in MiXCR, one entry per CDR3 protein. Among 180,000 or so distinct CDR3 sequences listed, 60% were seen once. This receptor was identified in a man aged 35 to 55 with primary liver carcinoma and hepatitis B virus infection. Sequencing input: peripheral blood.

CDR3 in DNA: TGTGCCTGGAGACAGGGTTCGAACTCACCCCTCCACTTT. Its protein product is CAWRQGSNSPLHF. The gene calls are TRBV30 and TRBJ1-6; D is perhaps TRBD1 (6 bases). Trimming pared 3 bases from V and 10 bases from J, leaving 13 bases between. Germline CDR1 reads GTSNPN; CDR2 reads SVGIG (reference sequence). The CDR3 consists of 13 residues.